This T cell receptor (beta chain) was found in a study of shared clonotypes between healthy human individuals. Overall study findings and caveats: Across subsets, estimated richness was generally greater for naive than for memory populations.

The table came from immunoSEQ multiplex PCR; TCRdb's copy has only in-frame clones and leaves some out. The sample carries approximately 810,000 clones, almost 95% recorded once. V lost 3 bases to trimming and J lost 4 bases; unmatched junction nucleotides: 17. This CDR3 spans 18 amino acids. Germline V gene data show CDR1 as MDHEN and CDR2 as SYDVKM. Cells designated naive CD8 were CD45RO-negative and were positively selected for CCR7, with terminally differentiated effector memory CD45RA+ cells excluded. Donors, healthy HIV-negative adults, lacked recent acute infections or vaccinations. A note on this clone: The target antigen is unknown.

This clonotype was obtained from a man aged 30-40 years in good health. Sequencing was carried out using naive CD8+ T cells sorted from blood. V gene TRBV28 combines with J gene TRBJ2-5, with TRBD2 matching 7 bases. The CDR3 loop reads CASSFARESGHGLETQYF. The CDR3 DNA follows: TGTGCCAGCAGTTTTGCGCGGGAGAGCGGTCACGGGTTAGAGACCCAGTACTTC. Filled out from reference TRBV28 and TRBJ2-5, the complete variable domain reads DVKVTQSSRYLVKRTGEKVFLECVQDMDHENMFWYRQDPGLGLRLIYFSYDVKMKEKGDIPEGYSVSREKKERFSLILESASTNQTSMYLCASSFARESGHGLETQYFGPGTRLLVL.